Given below is one TCR beta chain in context. TCRdb keeps only in-frame clones here, not all; method: immunoSEQ multiplex PCR. The sample has fewer than 200,000 clones, about 80% seen once. The V and J ends lost 2 bases and 0 bases respectively, with 8 bases between them. Germline values: CDR1 MNHEY, CDR2 SVGAGI. This CDR3 has 15 amino acids. This entry belongs to a study of blood T cell repertoires in COVID-19. This TCR was recovered from a woman aged 60-70 years with acute COVID-19. The chain uses TRBV6-5 and TRBJ1-3; a weak D match, TRBD1 (6 bases). Sequencing was performed on PBMCs or T cells enriched from blood (not recorded which). The CDR3 DNA is TGTGCCAGCAGTTACGAAGGGGGCTCTGGAAACACCATATATTTT. As protein: CASSYEGGSGNTIYF.